This TCR beta chain originates from a study of blood T cells in healthy people across ages. The CDR3 length is 16 residues. Germline CDR1 is SGHTA and CDR2 is FQGNSA. With 5 bases clipped from V and 2 bases from J, the junction kept 9 bases outside the gene matches. General study findings and limits: The authors considered diversity estimates from one million T cells to be underestimates.

Each donor supplied approximately 10 milliliters of peripheral blood. This clonotype has just a few counts. Antigen specificity is unknown. Through a sample-barcoded 5' primer and a J-beta primer mix, a second PCR was run for about 7 to 12 cycles. From the 5' RACE reads, TCRdb called clonotypes with MiXCR, one entry per CDR3 protein. The sample has around 1,500,000 distinct CDR3 sequences; 28% are singletons. This rearrangement joins TRBV7-2 to TRBJ1-5; TRBD1 matches at 7 bases. Material: blood. This clonotype was obtained from a woman aged 30 to 39 in good health. This chain's CDR3 is CASSPRDRAGNQPQHF. The CDR3 DNA reads TGTGCCAGCAGCCCAAGAGACAGGGCTGGCAATCAGCCCCAGCATTTT.